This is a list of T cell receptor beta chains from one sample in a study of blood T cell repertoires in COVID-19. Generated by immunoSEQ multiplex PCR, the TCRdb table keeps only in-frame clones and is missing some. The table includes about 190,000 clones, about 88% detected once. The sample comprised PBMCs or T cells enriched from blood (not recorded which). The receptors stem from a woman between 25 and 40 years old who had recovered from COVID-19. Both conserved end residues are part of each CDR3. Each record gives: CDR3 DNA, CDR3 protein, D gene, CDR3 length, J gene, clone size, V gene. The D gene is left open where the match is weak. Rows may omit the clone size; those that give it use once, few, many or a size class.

TGTGCCTGGAGCGACGACAGGGGTGAATTAGGAAATCAGCCCCAGCATTTT	CAWSDDRGELGNQPQHF	TRBD1	17	TRBJ1-5	-	TRBV30
TGCGCCAGCAGCTTAATAGCGGGAGTGGGAGAGACCCAGTACTTC	CASSLIAGVGETQYF	TRBD2	15	TRBJ2-5	-	TRBV5-1
TGTGCCAGCTCACCATCCGGACAGAACAATCAGCCCCAGCATTTT	CASSPSGQNNQPQHF	-	15	TRBJ1-5	-	TRBV18
TGTGCCAGTAGCCAGGGAGCCAAAAACATTCAGTACTTC	CASSQGAKNIQYF	-	13	TRBJ2-4	once	TRBV19
TGTGCCAGCAGTTTAGTAGGGGGCAGGAATCAGCCCCAGCATTTT	CASSLVGGRNQPQHF	TRBD1	15	TRBJ1-5	-	TRBV27
TGTGCCAGCAGTTTGGGACAGAATCAGCCCCAGCATTTT	CASSLGQNQPQHF	TRBD1	13	TRBJ1-5	-	TRBV5-8
TGTGCCATCAGTGAGTCGGGACTAGCGGACCCTTACAATGAGCAGTTCTTC	CAISESGLADPYNEQFF	TRBD2	17	TRBJ2-1	-	TRBV10-3
TGTGCCAGCAGTTTACCGGGAGTTTCCTACAATGAGCAGTTCTTC	CASSLPGVSYNEQFF	-	15	TRBJ2-1	-	TRBV27
TGCGCCAGCAGCTTTCCTTTCCCCTCTACTCTAGCGGGAGCCCACGAGCAGTACTTC	CASSFPFPSTLAGAHEQYF	TRBD2	19	TRBJ2-7	many	TRBV5-1
TGTGCCAGCTCACCACCGGTGGGACAGACTAATGAAAAACTGTTTTTT	CASSPPVGQTNEKLFF	TRBD1	16	TRBJ1-4	-	TRBV18
TGTGCCAGCAGCCGACAGGGTGCCGAGCAGTACTTC	CASSRQGAEQYF	TRBD1	12	TRBJ2-7	-	TRBV12-3/TRBV12-4
TGTGCCAGCAGCCACGGACAGGGAGGAGGAAACACCATATATTTT	CASSHGQGGGNTIYF	TRBD1	15	TRBJ1-3	-	TRBV3-1/TRBV3-2
TGTGCCAGCAGTACCCATGTCAGGGGCGGCTACACCTTC	CASSTHVRGGYTF	-	13	TRBJ1-2	-	TRBV25-1
TGTGCCAGCAGTTGGACCGGGGGGAAACAGCCCCAGCATTTT	CASSWTGGKQPQHF	-	14	TRBJ1-5	-	TRBV27
TGCGCCAGCAGCTTGGGGGACACAACGGAAAAACTGTTTTTT	CASSLGDTTEKLFF	-	14	TRBJ1-4	-	TRBV5-1
TGCGCCAGCAGCTTGGGACAGAAGAACACTGAAGCTTTCTTT	CASSLGQKNTEAFF	-	14	TRBJ1-1	-	TRBV5-1
TGTGCCAGCAGCTTACCCTGGCGGGGGGTATCAGATACGCAGTATTTT	CASSLPWRGVSDTQYF	TRBD2	16	TRBJ2-3	few	TRBV7-8